The rows below give T cell receptor beta chains drawn from one sample of a study of blood T cell repertoires in COVID-19. TCRdb's copy holds only in-frame clones and misses some; the assay was immunoSEQ multiplex PCR. The repertoire has some 70,000 clones, roughly 84% of them found once; the top ten carry about 6.6%. The source material was peripheral blood. The receptors derive from a man aged 50 to 59 with active COVID-19. Each CDR3 is given with its conserved first and last residue. Fields, in order: D gene, J gene, CDR3 length, V gene, CDR3 DNA, CDR3 protein. The D gene is left open where the match is weak.

>.|TRBJ2-7|15|TRBV7-9
TGTGCCAGCAGCAACCCTGGCGGGGCAGGCTACGAGCAGTACTTC
CASSNPGGAGYEQYF
>.|TRBJ1-5|13|TRBV15
TGTGCCACCACCGACAGCCTCAATCAGCCCCAGCATTTT
CATTDSLNQPQHF
>.|TRBJ1-2|13|TRBV30
TGTGCCTGGAGAGGGAACAGAGGGTATGGCTACACCTTC
CAWRGNRGYGYTF
>TRBD1|TRBJ2-1|14|TRBV7-2
TGTGCCAGCAGCTTGGACAGGCCGGGAAATGAGCAGTTCTTC
CASSLDRPGNEQFF
>.|TRBJ1-6|14|TRBV28
TGTGCCAGCAGTTTCCCCGGGTATGGATCACCCCTCCACTTT
CASSFPGYGSPLHF
>TRBD1|TRBJ2-5|17|TRBV7-9
TGTGCCAGCATGCGGGGACAGGGCCTGATCCAGAAAGAGACCCAGTACTTC
CASMRGQGLIQKETQYF
>TRBD1|TRBJ1-4|15|TRBV28
TGTGCCAGCAGTTTACAACAGGGGGGGATTGAAAAACTGTTTTTT
CASSLQQGGIEKLFF
>.|TRBJ1-2|15|TRBV28
TGTGCCAGCAGTTTGGGGGGAGGAGGGTTCTGGGGCTACACCTTC
CASSLGGGGFWGYTF
>.|TRBJ1-2|12|TRBV2
TGTGCCAGCAATTACGGGTCCCATGGCTACACCTTC
CASNYGSHGYTF
>TRBD1|TRBJ2-7|13|TRBV6-5
TGTGCCAGCAGTTATGACAGGGGGTACGAGCAGTACTTC
CASSYDRGYEQYF
>.|TRBJ1-2|14|TRBV29-1
TGCAGCGTTGAAGCCGGCGGGTTCGACTATGGCTACACCTTC
CSVEAGGFDYGYTF
>.|TRBJ2-1|13|TRBV2
TGTGCCAGCAGTGAGAGCCACCTCAATGAGCAGTTCTTC
CASSESHLNEQFF
>.|TRBJ1-2|17|TRBV5-6
TGTGCCAGCAGCCGGGATCAGGGGACCCACTCCCTAACTGGCTACACCTTC
CASSRDQGTHSLTGYTF
>TRBD1|TRBJ1-2|14|TRBV5-1
TGCGCCAGCAGCTTGCGGCAGGGGGAAGGAGGCTACACCTTC
CASSLRQGEGGYTF
>.|TRBJ2-5|15|TRBV11-2
TGTGCCAGCAGCCCCCGGACAGGGAGGGGCGAGACCCAGTACTTC
CASSPRTGRGETQYF
>.|TRBJ2-5|13|TRBV7-7
TGTGCTAGCAGCTTAGTCCAGCGGGAGACCCAGTACTTC
CASSLVQRETQYF
>TRBD1|TRBJ1-2|15|TRBV27
TGTGCCAGCAGAACCGCGGGGACAGGGGACTATGGCTACACCTTC
CASRTAGTGDYGYTF